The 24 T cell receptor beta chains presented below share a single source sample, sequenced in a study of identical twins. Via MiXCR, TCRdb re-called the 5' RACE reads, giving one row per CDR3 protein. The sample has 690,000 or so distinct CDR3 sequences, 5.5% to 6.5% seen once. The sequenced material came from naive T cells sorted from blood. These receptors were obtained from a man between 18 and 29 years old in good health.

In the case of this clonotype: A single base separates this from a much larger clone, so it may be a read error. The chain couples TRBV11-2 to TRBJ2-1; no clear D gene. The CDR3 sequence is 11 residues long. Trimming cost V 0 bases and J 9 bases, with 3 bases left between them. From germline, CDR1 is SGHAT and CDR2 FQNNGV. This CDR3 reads CASSLDIEQFF. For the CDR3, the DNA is TGTGCCAGCAGCTTAGATATTGAGCAGTTCTTC.

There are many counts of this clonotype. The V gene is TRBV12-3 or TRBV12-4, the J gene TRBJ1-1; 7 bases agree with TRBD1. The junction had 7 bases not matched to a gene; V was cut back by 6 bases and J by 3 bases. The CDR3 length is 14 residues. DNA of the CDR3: TGTGCCAGCAGCCCAGGGGGGGGTCACACTGAAGCTTTCTTT. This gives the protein CASSPGGGHTEAFF.

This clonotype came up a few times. In DNA form, the CDR3 reads TGTGCCAGCAGTTATAAAGCGAACACCGGGGAGCTGTTTTTT. It encodes CASSYKANTGELFF. The chain links TRBV28 to TRBJ2-2, with unresolved D. The germline CDR1 and CDR2 sequences are MDHEN and SYDVKM. Trimming took off 4 bases at V and 0 bases at J, with 6 bases between the two ends. CDR3 length: 14 residues.

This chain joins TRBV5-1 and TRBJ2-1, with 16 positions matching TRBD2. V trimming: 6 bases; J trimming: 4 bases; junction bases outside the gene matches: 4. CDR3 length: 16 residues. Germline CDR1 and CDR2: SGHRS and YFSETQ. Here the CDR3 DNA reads TGCGCCAGCATCGGGACTAGCGGGAGGGCTTACAATGAGCAGTTCTTC. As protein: CASIGTSGRAYNEQFF.

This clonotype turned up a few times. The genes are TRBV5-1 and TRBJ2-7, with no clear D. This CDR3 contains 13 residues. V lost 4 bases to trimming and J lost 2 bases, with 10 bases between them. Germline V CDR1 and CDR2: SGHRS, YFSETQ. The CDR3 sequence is CASSPSLTYEQYF. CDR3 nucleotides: TGCGCCAGCAGCCCTTCACTTACCTACGAGCAGTACTTC. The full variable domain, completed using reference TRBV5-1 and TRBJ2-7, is KAGVTQTPRYLIKTRGQQVTLSCSPISGHRSVSWYQQTPGQGLQFLFEYFSETQRNKGNFPGRFSGRQFSNSRSEMNVSTLELGDSALYLCASSPSLTYEQYFGPGTRLTVT.

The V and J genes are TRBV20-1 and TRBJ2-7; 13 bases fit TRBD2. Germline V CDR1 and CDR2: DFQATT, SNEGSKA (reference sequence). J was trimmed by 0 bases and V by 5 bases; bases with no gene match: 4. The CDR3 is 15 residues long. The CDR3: CSARTSGSPSYEQYF. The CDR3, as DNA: TGCAGTGCTCGGACTAGCGGGAGCCCCTCCTACGAGCAGTACTTC.

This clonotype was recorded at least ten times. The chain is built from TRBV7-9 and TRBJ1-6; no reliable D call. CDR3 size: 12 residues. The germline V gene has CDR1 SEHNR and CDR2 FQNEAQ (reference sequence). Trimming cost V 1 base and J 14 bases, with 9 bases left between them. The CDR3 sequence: CASSLEGSTLHF. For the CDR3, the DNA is TGTGCCAGCAGCTTAGAAGGGAGTACCCTCCACTTT.

The DNA for the CDR3 is TGTGCCAGCAGTGAATGGAGGGCCACCCCAGGGGCCTCCTACAATGAGCAGTTCTTC. It codes for CASSEWRATPGASYNEQFF. The chain has TRBV2 and TRBJ2-1; either TRBD1 or TRBD2 may fit D (6 bases each). V lost 2 bases, J lost 0 bases, and 20 bases lay in between. This CDR3 comprises 19 residues. Germline loops: CDR1 SNHLY, CDR2 FYNNEI.

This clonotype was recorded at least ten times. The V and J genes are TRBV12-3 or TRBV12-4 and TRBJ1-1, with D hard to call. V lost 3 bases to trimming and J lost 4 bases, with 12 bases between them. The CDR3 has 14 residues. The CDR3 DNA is TGTGCCAGCAGTTTCGAGACGGCGGGCACTGAAGCTTTCTTT. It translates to CASSFETAGTEAFF.

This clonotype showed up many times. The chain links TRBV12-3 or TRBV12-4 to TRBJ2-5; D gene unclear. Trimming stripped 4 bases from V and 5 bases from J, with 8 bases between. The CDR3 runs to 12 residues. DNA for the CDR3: TGTGCCAGCAGTTCAGCTCCGGAGACCCAGTACTTC. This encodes CASSSAPETQYF.

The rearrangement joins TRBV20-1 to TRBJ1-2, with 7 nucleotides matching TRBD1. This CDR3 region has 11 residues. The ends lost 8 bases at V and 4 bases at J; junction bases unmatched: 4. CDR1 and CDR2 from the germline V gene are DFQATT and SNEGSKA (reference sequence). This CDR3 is CSPQGSYGYTF. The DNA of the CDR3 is TGCAGTCCACAGGGGAGCTATGGCTACACCTTC.

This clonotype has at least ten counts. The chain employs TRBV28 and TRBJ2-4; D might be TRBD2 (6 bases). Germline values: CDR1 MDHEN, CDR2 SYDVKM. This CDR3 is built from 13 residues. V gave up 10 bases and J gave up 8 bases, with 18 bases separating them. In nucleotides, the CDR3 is TGTGCCACCATTCGGACGGGAGTGGACATTCAGTACTTC. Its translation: CATIRTGVDIQYF.

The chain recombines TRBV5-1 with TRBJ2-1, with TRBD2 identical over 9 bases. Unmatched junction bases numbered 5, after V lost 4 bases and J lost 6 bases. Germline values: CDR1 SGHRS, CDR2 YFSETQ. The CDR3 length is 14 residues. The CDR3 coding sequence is TGCGCCAGCAGCCAAGGGACTAGCCGCAATGAGCAGTTCTTC. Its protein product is CASSQGTSRNEQFF. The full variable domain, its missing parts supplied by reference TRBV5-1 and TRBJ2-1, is KAGVTQTPRYLIKTRGQQVTLSCSPISGHRSVSWYQQTPGQGLQFLFEYFSETQRNKGNFPGRFSGRQFSNSRSEMNVSTLELGDSALYLCASSQGTSRNEQFFGPGTRLTVL.

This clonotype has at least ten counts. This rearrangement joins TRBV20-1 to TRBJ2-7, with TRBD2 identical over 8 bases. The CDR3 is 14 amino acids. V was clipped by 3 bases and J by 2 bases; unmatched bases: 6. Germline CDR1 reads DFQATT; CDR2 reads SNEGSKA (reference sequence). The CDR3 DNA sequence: TGCAGTGCTAGTCTGGCGGGAGGAACCTACGAGCAGTACTTC. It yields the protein CSASLAGGTYEQYF.

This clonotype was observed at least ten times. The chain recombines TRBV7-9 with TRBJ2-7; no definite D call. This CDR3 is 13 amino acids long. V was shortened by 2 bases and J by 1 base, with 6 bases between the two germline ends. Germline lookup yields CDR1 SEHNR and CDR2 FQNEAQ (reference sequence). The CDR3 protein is CASSLSRSYEQYF. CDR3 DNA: TGTGCCAGCAGCTTATCCAGATCCTACGAGCAGTACTTC.

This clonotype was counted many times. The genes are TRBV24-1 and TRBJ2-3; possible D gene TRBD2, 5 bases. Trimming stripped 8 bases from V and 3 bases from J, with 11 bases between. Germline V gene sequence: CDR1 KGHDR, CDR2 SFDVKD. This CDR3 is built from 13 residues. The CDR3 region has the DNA TGTGCCACCACCGAACTAGGGACAGATACGCAGTATTTT. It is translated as CATTELGTDTQYF.

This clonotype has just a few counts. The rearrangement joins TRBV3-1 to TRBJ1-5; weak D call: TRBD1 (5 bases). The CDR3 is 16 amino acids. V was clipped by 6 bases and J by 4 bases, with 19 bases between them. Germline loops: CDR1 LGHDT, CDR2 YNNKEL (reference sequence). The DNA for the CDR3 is TGTGCCAGCAGTCCCTCGGCGGGGCCCCTTAATCAGCCCCAGCATTTT. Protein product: CASSPSAGPLNQPQHF.

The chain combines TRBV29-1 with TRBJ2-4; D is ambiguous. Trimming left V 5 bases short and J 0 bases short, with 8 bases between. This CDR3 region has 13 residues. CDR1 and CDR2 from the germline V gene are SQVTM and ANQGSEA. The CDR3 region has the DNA TGCAGCGTTCAACTGAGAGCCAAAAACATTCAGTACTTC. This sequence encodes CSVQLRAKNIQYF.

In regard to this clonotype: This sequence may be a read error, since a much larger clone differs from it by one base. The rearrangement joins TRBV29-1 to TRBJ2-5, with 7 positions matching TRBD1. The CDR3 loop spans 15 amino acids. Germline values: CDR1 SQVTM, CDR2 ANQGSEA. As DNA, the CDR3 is TGCAGCGCTGAAGTGGACGACAGGGCCCAAGAGACCCAGTACTTC. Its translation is CSAEVDDRAQETQYF.

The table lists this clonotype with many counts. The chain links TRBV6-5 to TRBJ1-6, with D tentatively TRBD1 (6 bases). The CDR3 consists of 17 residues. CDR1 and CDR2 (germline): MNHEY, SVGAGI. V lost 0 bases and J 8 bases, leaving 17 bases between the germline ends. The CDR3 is CASSYSPNQGRYSPLHF. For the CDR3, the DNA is TGTGCCAGCAGTTACTCGCCCAATCAGGGGCGGTATTCACCCCTCCACTTT.

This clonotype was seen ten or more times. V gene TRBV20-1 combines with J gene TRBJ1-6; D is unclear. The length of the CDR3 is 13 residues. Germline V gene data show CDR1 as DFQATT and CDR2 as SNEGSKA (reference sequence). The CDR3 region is CSKARGPNSPLHF. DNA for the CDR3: TGCAGCAAAGCGCGGGGTCCGAATTCACCCCTCCACTTT.

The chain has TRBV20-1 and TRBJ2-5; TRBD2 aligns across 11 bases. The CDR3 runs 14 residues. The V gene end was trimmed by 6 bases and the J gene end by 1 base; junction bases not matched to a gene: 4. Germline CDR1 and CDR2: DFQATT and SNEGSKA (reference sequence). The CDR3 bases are TGCAGTGCGGTTAGCGGGAGGGCCCAAGAGACCCAGTACTTC. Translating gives CSAVSGRAQETQYF.

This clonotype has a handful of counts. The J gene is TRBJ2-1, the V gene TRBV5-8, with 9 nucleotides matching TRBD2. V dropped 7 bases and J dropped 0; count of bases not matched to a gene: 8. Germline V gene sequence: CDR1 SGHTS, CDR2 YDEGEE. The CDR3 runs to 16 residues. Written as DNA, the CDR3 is TGTGCCAGCTTGACCGGGACTAGCAGCTCCTACAATGAGCAGTTCTTC. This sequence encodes CASLTGTSSSYNEQFF. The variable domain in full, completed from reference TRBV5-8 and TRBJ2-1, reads EAGVTQSPTHLIKTRGQQATLRCSPISGHTSVYWYQQALGLGLQFLLWYDEGEERNRGNFPPRFSGRQFPNYSSELNVNALELEDSALYLCASLTGTSSSYNEQFFGPGTRLTVL.

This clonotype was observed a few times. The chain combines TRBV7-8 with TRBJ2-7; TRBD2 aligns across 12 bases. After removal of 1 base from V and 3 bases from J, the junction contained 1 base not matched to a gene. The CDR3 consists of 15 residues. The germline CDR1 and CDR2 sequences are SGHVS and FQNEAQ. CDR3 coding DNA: TGTGCCAGCAGCTTAGAGACTAGCGGGAGCTACGAGCAGTACTTC. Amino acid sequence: CASSLETSGSYEQYF.